This note documents a single TCR beta chain sequence. The V segment lost 2 bases and the J segment 1 base; nucleotides outside the gene matches: 1. Germline values: CDR1 MNHEY, CDR2 SVGAGI. CDR3 length: 14 amino acids. This sample was included in a study of OX40 agonist ivuxolimab in advanced cancers. The assay was immunoSEQ multiplex PCR, and TCRdb's table has in-frame clones only and misses some. Of about 20,000 clones listed, about 70% are singletons. The chain carries TRBV6-5 and TRBJ1-2; 7 bases line up with TRBD1. The source is an adult with an advanced solid tumor such as melanoma, head and neck, liver or kidney cancer. Specimen: CD4+ or CD8+ T cells sorted from blood, collected in a trial of the OX40 agonist ivuxolimab. The CDR3 reads CASSYRDSNYGYTF. CDR3 DNA: TGTGCCAGCAGTTACCGGGACAGTAACTATGGCTACACCTTC.